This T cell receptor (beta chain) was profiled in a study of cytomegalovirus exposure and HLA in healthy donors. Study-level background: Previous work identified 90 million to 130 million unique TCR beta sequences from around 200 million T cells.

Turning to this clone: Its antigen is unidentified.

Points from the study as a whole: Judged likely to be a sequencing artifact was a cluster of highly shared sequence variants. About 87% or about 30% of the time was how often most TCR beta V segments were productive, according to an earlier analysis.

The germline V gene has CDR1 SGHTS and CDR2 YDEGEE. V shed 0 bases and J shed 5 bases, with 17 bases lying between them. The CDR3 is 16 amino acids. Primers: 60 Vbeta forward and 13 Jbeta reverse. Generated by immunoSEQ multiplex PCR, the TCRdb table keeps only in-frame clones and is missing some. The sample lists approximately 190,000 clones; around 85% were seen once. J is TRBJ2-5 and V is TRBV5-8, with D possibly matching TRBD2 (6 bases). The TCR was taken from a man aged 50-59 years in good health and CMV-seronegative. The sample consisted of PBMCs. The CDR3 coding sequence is TGTGCCAGCAGCTTGGCCTTACTAGCCCCCCTCGAGACCCAGTACTTC. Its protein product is CASSLALLAPLETQYF.